This TCR beta chain was recovered during a study of blood T cell repertoires in COVID-19. Study-wide background: Researchers got acute and convalescent COVID-19 samples from the United States, Italy and Spain. Nucleic acid was either cDNA or gDNA, and it came from T cells, B-cell-depleted T cells, or PBMCs.

Methods used by the authors: Reference gene primer amplification gave nucleated cell count estimates. Assay used: immunoSEQ multiplex PCR; TCRdb lists only in-frame clones, some missing. D and trimming were read from the DNA, whereas the V and J calls and clone size are those reported in that table. The sample contains some 93,000 clones, roughly 79% of which appear only once. This CDR3 has 13 amino acids. The J segment lost 2 bases and the V segment lost 6 bases, leaving 1 base of the junction unmatched. CDR1 and CDR2 (germline): MNHEY, SVGAGI. The chain combines TRBV6-5 with TRBJ1-2; 9 bases are a match to TRBD1. The TCR was taken from a man aged 70-80 years with acute or convalescent COVID-19. Sample: peripheral blood. The CDR3 DNA sequence: TGTGCCAGCAGGGGACAGGGAAACTATGGCTACACCTTC. This sequence encodes CASRGQGNYGYTF.